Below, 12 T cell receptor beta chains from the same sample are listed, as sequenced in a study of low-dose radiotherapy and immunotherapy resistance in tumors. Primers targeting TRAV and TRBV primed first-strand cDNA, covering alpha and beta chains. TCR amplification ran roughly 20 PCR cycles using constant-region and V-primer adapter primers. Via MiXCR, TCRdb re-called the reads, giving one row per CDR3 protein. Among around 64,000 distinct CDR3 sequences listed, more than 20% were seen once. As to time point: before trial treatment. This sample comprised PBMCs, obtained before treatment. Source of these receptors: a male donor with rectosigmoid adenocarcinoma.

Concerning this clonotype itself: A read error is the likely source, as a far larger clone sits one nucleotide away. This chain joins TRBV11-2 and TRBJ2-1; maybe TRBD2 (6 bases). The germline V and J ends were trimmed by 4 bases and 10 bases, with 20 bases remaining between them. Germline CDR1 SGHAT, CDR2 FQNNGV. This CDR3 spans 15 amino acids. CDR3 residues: CASSSRDFLAYEQFF. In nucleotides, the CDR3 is TGTGCCAGCAGCTCACGGGACTTCTTGGCCTACGAGCAGTTCTTC.

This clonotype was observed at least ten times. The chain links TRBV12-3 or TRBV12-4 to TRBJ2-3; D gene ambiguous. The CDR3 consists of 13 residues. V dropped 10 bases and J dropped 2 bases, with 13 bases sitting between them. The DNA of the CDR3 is TGTGCCATCTCATCCTCCCTCACAGATACGCAGTATTTT. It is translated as CAISSSLTDTQYF.

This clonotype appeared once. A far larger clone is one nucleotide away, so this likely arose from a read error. CDR3 in DNA: TGCAGTGCGCCCGCCCCGGGACAGGCAAACATTCAGTTCTTC. It translates to CSAPAPGQANIQFF. The V call is TRBV20-1, the J call TRBJ2-1, with 8 bases fitting TRBD1. Germline V gene sequence: CDR1 DFQATT, CDR2 SNEGSKA (reference sequence). The CDR3 extends over 14 amino acids. V trimming: 6 bases; J trimming: 13 bases; junction bases outside the gene matches: 17.

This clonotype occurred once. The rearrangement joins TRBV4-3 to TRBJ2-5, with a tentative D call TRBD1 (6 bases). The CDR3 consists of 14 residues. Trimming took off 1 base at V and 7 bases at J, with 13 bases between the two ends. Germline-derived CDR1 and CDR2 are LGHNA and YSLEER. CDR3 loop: CASSQGGLGGTQYF. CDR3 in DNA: TGCGCCAGCAGCCAAGGAGGGTTAGGGGGGACCCAGTACTTC.

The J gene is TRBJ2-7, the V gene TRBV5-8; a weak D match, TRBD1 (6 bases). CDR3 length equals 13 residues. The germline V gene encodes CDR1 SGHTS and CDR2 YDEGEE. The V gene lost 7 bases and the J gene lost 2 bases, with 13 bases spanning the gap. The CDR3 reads CASAPGAAYEQYF. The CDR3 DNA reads TGTGCCAGCGCGCCAGGGGCCGCCTACGAGCAGTACTTC.

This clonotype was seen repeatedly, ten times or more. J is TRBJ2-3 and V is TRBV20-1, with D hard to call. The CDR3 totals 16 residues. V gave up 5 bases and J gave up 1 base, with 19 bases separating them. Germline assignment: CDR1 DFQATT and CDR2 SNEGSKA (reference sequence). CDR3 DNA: TGCAGTGCTGTCGCTAGTGGGTTGCGAGGCACAGATACGCAGTATTTT. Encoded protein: CSAVASGLRGTDTQYF.

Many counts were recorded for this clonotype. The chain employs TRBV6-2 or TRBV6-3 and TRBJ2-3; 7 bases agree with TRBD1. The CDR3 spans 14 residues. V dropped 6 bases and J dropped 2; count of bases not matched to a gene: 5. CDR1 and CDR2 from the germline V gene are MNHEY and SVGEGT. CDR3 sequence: CASSSGQVTDTQYF. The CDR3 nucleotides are TGTGCCAGCAGCTCCGGACAGGTCACAGATACGCAGTATTTT.

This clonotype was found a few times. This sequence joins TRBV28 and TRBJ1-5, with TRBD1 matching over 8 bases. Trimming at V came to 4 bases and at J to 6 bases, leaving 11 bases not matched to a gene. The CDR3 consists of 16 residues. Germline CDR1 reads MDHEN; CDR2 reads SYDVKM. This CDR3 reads CASSSTSGTGGQPQHF. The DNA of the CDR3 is TGTGCCAGCAGTTCAACCTCCGGGACAGGAGGTCAGCCCCAGCATTTT.

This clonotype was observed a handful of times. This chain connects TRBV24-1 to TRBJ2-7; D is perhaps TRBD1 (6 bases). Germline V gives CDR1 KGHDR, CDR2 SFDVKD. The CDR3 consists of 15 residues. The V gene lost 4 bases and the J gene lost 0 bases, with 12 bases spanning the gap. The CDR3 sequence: CATSDGTLNSYEQYF. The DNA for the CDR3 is TGTGCCACCAGTGACGGGACATTAAACTCCTACGAGCAGTACTTC.

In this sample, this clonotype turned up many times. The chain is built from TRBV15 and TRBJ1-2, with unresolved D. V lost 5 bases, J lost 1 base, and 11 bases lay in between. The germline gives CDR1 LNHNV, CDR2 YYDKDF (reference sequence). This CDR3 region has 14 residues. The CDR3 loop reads CATSPTQFNYGYTF. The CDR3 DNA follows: TGTGCCACCAGCCCTACCCAGTTTAACTATGGCTACACCTTC.

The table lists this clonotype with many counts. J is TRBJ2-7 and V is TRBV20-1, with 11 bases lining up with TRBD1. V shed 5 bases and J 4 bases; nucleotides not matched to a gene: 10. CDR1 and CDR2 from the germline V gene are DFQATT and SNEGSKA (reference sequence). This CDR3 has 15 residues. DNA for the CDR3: TGCAGTGCTCACCCTGGACAGGGGGCGAGATACGAGCAGTACTTC. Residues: CSAHPGQGARYEQYF.

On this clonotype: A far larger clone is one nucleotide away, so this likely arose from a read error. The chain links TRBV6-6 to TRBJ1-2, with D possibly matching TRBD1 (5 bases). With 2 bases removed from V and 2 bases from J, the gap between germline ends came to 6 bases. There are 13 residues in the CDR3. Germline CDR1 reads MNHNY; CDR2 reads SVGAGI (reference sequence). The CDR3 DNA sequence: TGTGCCAGCAGTTACGGGACCAACTATGGCTACACCTTC. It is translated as CASSYGTNYGYTF.